This TCR beta chain is from a study of response to subunit inactivated influenza vaccine. Using its own MiXCR run on the RT-PCR reads, TCRdb lists one record per CDR3 protein. The sample shows about 650,000 distinct CDR3 sequences, approximately 15% of them seen only once. The sample holds a few counts of this clonotype. The CDR3 totals 12 residues. The V gene lost 0 bases and the J gene lost 10 bases, with 10 bases spanning the gap. Germline lookup yields CDR1 DFQATT and CDR2 SNEGSKA (reference sequence). The clonotype comes from a man aged 50 to 59 who received an inactivated influenza vaccine. V gene TRBV20-1 combines with J gene TRBJ2-1; no clear D. The sample consisted of PBMCs from blood, taken roughly 12 days after vaccination. CDR3 DNA: TGCAGTGCTAGAGAGGGTCCGACAGAGCAGTTCTTC. It codes for CSAREGPTEQFF.